The entry below describes one TCR beta chain. No antigen is known for it. The germline gene is not matched at one end of the junction; a read error may be the cause. This CDR3 is 14 amino acids long. CDR1 MNHNS and CDR2 SASEGT come from the germline V gene. The data belong to a study of tumor-infiltrating lymphocytes in primary liver carcinoma. Study-wide findings and caveats: Tumor-adjacent and tumor-blood pairs shared less of their repertoires than tumor region pairs shared.

Starting material of 500 to 600 ng total RNA yielded TCR beta cDNA via a constant-region primer. Sequencing libraries for TCR beta derived from three nested multiplex PCR rounds that used slightly modified ARM-PCR. The first two PCR rounds used TRBV1-TRBV30 primers with a Cbeta primer, 10 cycles each. MiXCR, run by TCRdb on the multiplex PCR reads, gives a single entry per CDR3 protein. The data contain some 51,000 distinct CDR3 sequences, about 68% of them singletons. The tissue used was unsorted bulk material of about 19-33 mg. RNA and DNA were co-extracted from it with the AllPrep DNA/RNA mini kit.

The chain is built from TRBV6-1 and TRBJ2-2, with D possibly being TRBD2 (7 bases). The receptor's source is a man between 35 and 55 years old with primary liver carcinoma and hepatitis B virus infection. The sample comprised liver tumor tissue from sampling region 3. This sample's subset: tumor region T3, left-lateral pole. This CDR3 reads CASTRRGATVELFF. CDR3 coding DNA: TGTGCCAGCACCCGACGGGGGGCAACGGTGGAGCTATTTTTT.